This T cell receptor (beta chain) is drawn from a study of beta chain features in type 1 diabetes. Study-wide results and caveats: Type 1 diabetes patients had moderately but significantly shorter TCRB CDR3s in all four CD4+ subsets.

The investigators reverse transcribed all of the isolated RNA, so they sequenced expressed TCRB transcripts. Measured with immunoSEQ multiplex PCR; TCRdb has only the in-frame clones, and not every one. The data hold about 230,000 clones, with more than 15% observed a single time. This CDR3 region has 15 residues. V shed 6 bases, J shed 0 bases, and the junction held 3 bases outside the gene matches. CDR1 is MGHDK, CDR2 SYGVNS, per germline. This clone was recorded a few times. Antigen unknown. Sequencing was done on a sample of naive CD4+ T cells from blood. This chain uses TRBV25-1 with TRBJ2-2, with 8 positions matching TRBD1. This clonotype was sampled from a man aged 25-45 years with type 1 diabetes. The CDR3 coding sequence is TGTGCCAGCAGCCGGACAGGGACGAACACCGGGGAGCTGTTTTTT. This encodes CASSRTGTNTGELFF.